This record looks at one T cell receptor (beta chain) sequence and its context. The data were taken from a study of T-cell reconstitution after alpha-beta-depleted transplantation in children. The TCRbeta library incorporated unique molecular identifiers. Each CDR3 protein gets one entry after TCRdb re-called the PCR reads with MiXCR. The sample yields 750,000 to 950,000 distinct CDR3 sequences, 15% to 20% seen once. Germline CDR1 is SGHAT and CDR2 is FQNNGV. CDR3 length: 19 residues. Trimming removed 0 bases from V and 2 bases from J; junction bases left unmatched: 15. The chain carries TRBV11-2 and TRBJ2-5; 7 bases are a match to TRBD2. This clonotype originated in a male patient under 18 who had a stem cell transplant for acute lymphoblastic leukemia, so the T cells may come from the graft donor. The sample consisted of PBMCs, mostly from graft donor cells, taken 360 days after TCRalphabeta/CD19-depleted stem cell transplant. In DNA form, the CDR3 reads TGTGCCAGCAGCTTAGATTCCCTAGGGGCGGGAGTGGGACAAGAGACCCAGTACTTC. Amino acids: CASSLDSLGAGVGQETQYF. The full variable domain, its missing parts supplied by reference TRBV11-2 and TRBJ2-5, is EAGVAQSPRYKIIEKRQSVAFWCNPISGHATLYWYQQILGQGPKLLIQFQNNGVVDDSQLPKDRFSAERLKGVDSTLKIQPAKLEDSAVYLCASSLDSLGAGVGQETQYFGPGTRLLVL.